The 4 T cell receptor beta chains reported below all come from one sample, sequenced in a study of blood T cells in healthy people across ages. With a J-beta primer mix and a sample-barcoded 5' primer, a second PCR ran 7 to 11 cycles. TCRdb ran MiXCR on the 5' RACE reads and lists one entry per CDR3 protein. The table lists 550,000 to 750,000 distinct CDR3 sequences, under 25% of them singletons, with about 3.6% in the top ten. Sequencing input: blood. The source is a man in his 70s in good health.

There are a few counts of this clonotype. The gene calls are TRBV20-1 and TRBJ2-3; TRBD1 is a possible D gene (5 bases). This CDR3 has 12 amino acids. Germline V gene sequence: CDR1 DFQATT, CDR2 SNEGSKA (reference sequence). Trimming removed 5 bases from V and 5 bases from J, with 11 bases in between. CDR3 loop: CSASTRGDTQYF. As DNA, the CDR3 is TGCAGTGCTTCGACAAGGGGAGATACGCAGTATTTT.

Many counts were recorded for this clonotype. The chain combines TRBV7-8 with TRBJ2-5; 9 bases are a match to TRBD1. V gave up 1 base and J gave up 5 bases; unmatched junction bases: 5. CDR3 length: 15 residues. Looked up from germline, CDR1 is SGHVS and CDR2 is FQNEAQ. The CDR3 nucleotides are TGTGCCAGCAGCTTAGTCGGGACAGGGAAGGAGACCCAGTACTTC. Its translation is CASSLVGTGKETQYF.

The chain has TRBV20-1 and TRBJ2-4, with TRBD2 matching 10 bases. The V segment lost 1 base and the J segment 1 base; nucleotides outside the gene matches: 10. Germline V lookup: CDR1 DFQATT, CDR2 SNEGSKA (reference sequence). This CDR3 region has 18 residues. This chain's CDR3 is CSARGPWLAGEAKNIQYF. The CDR3 nucleotides read TGCAGTGCTAGAGGTCCTTGGCTAGCGGGAGAGGCCAAAAACATTCAGTACTTC.

This sequence joins TRBV18 and TRBJ2-1; TRBD2 might be the D (6 bases). The CDR3 loop spans 13 amino acids. The germline CDR1 and CDR2 sequences are KGHSH and LQKENI. V was trimmed by 5 bases and J by 9 bases, leaving 14 bases between them. Here the CDR3 reads CASSGDFLGEQFF. DNA for the CDR3: TGTGCCAGCTCAGGGGACTTCCTCGGTGAGCAGTTCTTC.